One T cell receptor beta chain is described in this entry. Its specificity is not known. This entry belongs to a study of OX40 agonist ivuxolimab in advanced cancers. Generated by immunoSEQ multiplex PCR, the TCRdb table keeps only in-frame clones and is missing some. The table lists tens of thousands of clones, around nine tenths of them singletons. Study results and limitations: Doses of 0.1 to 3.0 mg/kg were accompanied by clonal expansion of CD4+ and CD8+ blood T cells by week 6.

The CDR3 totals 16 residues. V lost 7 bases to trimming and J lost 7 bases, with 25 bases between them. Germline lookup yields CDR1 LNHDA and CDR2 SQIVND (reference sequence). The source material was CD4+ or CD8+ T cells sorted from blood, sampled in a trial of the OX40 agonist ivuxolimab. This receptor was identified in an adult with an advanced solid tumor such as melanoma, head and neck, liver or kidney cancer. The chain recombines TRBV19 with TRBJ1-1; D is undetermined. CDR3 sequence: CASKGGSLSLSLEAFF. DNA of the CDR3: TGTGCCAGTAAGGGAGGCAGCTTAAGCTTGTCACTTGAAGCTTTCTTT.